Each of the 23 T cell receptor beta chains below was sequenced from the same sample in a study of T cell responses to AZD1222 COVID-19 vaccine. The data were produced by immunoSEQ multiplex PCR, yet TCRdb's version contains in-frame clones alone and is incomplete. The table includes more than 95,000 clones, 90% detected once. This material consisted of peripheral blood, taken on day 0 of AZD1222 vaccination. The receptors derive from an adult in good health.

The V gene is TRBV5-1, the J gene TRBJ1-4; 10 nucleotides match TRBD1. The CDR3 spans 15 residues. V was pared by 5 bases and J by 6 bases, with 7 bases of the junction left unmatched. Per the germline V gene, CDR1 is SGHRS and CDR2 is YFSETQ. The CDR3 loop reads CASRPGTGDYEKLFF. CDR3 bases: TGCGCCAGCAGGCCGGGGACAGGGGATTATGAAAAACTGTTTTTT.

This chain uses TRBV3-1 (or the pseudogene TRBV3-2) with TRBJ2-7; TRBD2 might be the D (6 bases). The CDR3 totals 15 residues. V shed 3 bases and J shed 0 bases, with 12 bases lying between them. Germline assignment: CDR1 LGHDT and CDR2 YNNKEL (reference sequence). The DNA of the CDR3 is TGTGCCAGCAGCCACGGCGGACTATACTCCTACGAGCAGTACTTC. Translated, it gives CASSHGGLYSYEQYF.

The V call is TRBV7-9, the J call TRBJ1-1; D gene unclear. The V gene's germline CDR1 is SEHNR and CDR2 FQNEAQ (reference sequence). The length of the CDR3 is 15 residues. V was pared by 2 bases and J by 0 bases, with 10 bases between. This CDR3 is CASSLNGQLNTEAFF. CDR3 nucleotides: TGTGCCAGCAGCTTAAATGGGCAGTTGAACACTGAAGCTTTCTTT.

This chain uses TRBV24-1 with TRBJ2-7; TRBD1 might be the D (5 bases). V was clipped by 3 bases and J by 0 bases, with 11 bases between them. The CDR3 covers 15 residues. The germline CDR1 and CDR2 sequences are KGHDR and SFDVKD. In DNA, the CDR3 is TGTGCCACCAGTGATGACAGTAAGAGCTCCTACGAGCAGTACTTC. Its translation is CATSDDSKSSYEQYF.

The V call is TRBV9, the J call TRBJ1-3; 8 nucleotides agree with TRBD1. From germline, CDR1 is SGDLS and CDR2 YYNGEE. Trimming removed 0 bases from V and 4 bases from J; junction bases left unmatched: 3. This CDR3 is built from 15 residues. In DNA form, the CDR3 reads TGTGCCAGCAGCGTAGGGACAGGGCCGGGAAACACCATATATTTT. It is translated as CASSVGTGPGNTIYF.

The sample holds a few counts of this clone. The V and J genes are TRBV5-1 and TRBJ1-1, with a weak D call TRBD1 (6 bases). V gave up 0 bases and J gave up 2 bases, with 8 bases separating them. The CDR3 length is 14 residues. Germline CDR1 is SGHRS and CDR2 is YFSETQ. The CDR3 region is CASSLARGNTEAFF. CDR3 coding DNA: TGCGCCAGCAGCTTGGCCAGGGGAAACACTGAAGCTTTCTTT.

This chain joins TRBV2 and TRBJ1-6; TRBD1 matches 10 bases. CDR1 SNHLY and CDR2 FYNNEI come from the germline V gene. Losses at the gene ends were 0 bases for V and 7 bases for J; bases not matched to a gene: 0. The CDR3 spans 15 residues. CDR3 sequence reads: CASSEAGQGNSPLHF. CDR3 nucleotide sequence: TGTGCCAGCAGTGAAGCGGGACAGGGGAATTCACCCCTCCACTTT.

The V gene is TRBV21-1, the J gene TRBJ2-4; the table names TRBD1, a call not compared with the DNA. TRBV21-1 is described as a pseudogene. The CDR3 covers 18 residues. The chain's CDR3 is CASSKAPPGGSAKNIQYF. DNA of the CDR3: TGTGCCAGCAGCAAAGCGCCCCCAGGGGGATCGGCCAAAAACATTCAGTACTTC.

The chain couples TRBV6-5 to TRBJ1-3, with D tentatively TRBD1 (5 bases). The CDR3 is 13 residues long. Per germline, CDR1 MNHEY and CDR2 SVGAGI. Trimming took 5 bases from V and 0 from J, leaving 5 bases between them. The CDR3 loop reads CASSQGSGNTIYF. The DNA for the CDR3 is TGTGCCAGCAGTCAGGGCTCTGGAAACACCATATATTTT.

The sample holds one count of this clone. This chain links TRBV6-1 with TRBJ1-2; D possibly corresponds to TRBD1 (5 bases). Germline-derived CDR1 and CDR2 are MNHNS and SASEGT. CDR3 length: 17 amino acids. The V and J ends lost 2 bases and 0 bases respectively, with 16 bases between them. CDR3 DNA sequence: TGTGCCAGCAGTGAATTGGGCAGTGGGACCGCTAACTATGGCTACACCTTC. Translated: CASSELGSGTANYGYTF.

The rearrangement joins TRBV7-8 to TRBJ1-5; D remains ambiguous. This CDR3 contains 12 residues. Trimming pared 3 bases from V and 7 bases from J, leaving 7 bases between. Germline V gene sequence: CDR1 SGHVS, CDR2 FQNEAQ. The CDR3 DNA reads as TGTGCCAGCAGCTTCGTCGGACAGCCCCAGCATTTT. This gives the protein CASSFVGQPQHF.

This clone was counted once. The chain couples TRBV6-5 to TRBJ2-2, with 10 positions matching TRBD2. The CDR3 is 14 amino acids. Germline assignment: CDR1 MNHEY and CDR2 SVGAGI. Trimming took 6 bases from V and 6 from J; bases not matched to a gene: 4. This CDR3 is CASRLAGGAGELFF. CDR3 bases: TGTGCCAGCAGATTAGCGGGAGGCGCCGGGGAGCTGTTTTTT.

The CDR3 nucleotides are TGCGCCAGCAGCCTTAGAAGAGGGGGCAATGAAAAACTGTTTTTT. Its translation: CASSLRRGGNEKLFF. The J gene is TRBJ1-4, the V gene TRBV4-3; TRBD1 matches at 7 bases. The length of the CDR3 is 15 residues. Unmatched junction bases numbered 7, after V lost 4 bases and J lost 5 bases. Germline lookup yields CDR1 LGHNA and CDR2 YSLEER.

V and J are TRBV12-3 or TRBV12-4 and TRBJ2-3; D is ambiguous. The CDR3 consists of 11 residues. The V end was cut by 6 bases, the J end by 4 bases, with 5 bases between. The CDR3 bases are TGTGCCAGCAGAGTTGCAGATACGCAGTATTTT. Translation gives CASRVADTQYF.

The rearrangement uses TRBV6-5 and TRBJ2-7; 9 bases align to TRBD2. Germline V CDR1 and CDR2: MNHEY, SVGAGI. The CDR3 extends over 15 amino acids. V lost 0 bases and J lost 5; bases outside the gene matches: 5. The CDR3 coding sequence is TGTGCCAGCAGTTACTCGGGCGGGAGGGCCCACGAGCAGTACTTC. Its protein is CASSYSGGRAHEQYF.

This CDR3 reads CASSPPQMEQPQHF. CDR3 sequence (DNA): TGTGCCAGCAGTCCCCCACAGATGGAACAGCCCCAGCATTTT. V is TRBV6-2 or TRBV6-3 and J is TRBJ1-5, with D unresolved. The germline gives CDR1 MNHEY, CDR2 SVGEGT. The V end lost 5 bases, the J end lost 7 bases, and 15 bases lay between the germline ends. This CDR3 comprises 14 residues.

V is TRBV5-1 and J is TRBJ2-3; tentatively, D is TRBD2 (6 bases). This CDR3 region has 15 residues. V lost 0 bases and J lost 1, with 9 bases in between. Germline V gene sequence: CDR1 SGHRS, CDR2 YFSETQ. CDR3 sequence reads: CASSLEASGTDTQYF. The CDR3 DNA reads TGCGCCAGCAGCTTGGAGGCTAGCGGCACAGATACGCAGTATTTT.

This clone was detected only a few times. This sequence joins TRBV5-1 and TRBJ2-7; TRBD2 might be the D (6 bases). This CDR3 contains 15 residues. V was pared by 4 bases and J by 1 base, with 15 bases between. In germline, CDR1 is SGHRS, CDR2 YFSETQ. Here the CDR3 DNA reads TGCGCCAGCAGCCGGGCGGGGACGGCGTCCTACGAGCAGTACTTC. This codes for CASSRAGTASYEQYF.

This chain uses TRBV9 with TRBJ1-2; no clear D gene. The germline gives CDR1 SGDLS, CDR2 YYNGEE. This CDR3 is 15 amino acids long. The V end lost 1 base, the J end lost 0 bases, and 10 bases lay between the germline ends. CDR3 bases: TGTGCCAGCAGCGTATCGGGCAGAGCTAACTATGGCTACACCTTC. Its translation is CASSVSGRANYGYTF.

The chain uses TRBV5-1 and TRBJ2-3; D call uncertain. The CDR3 is 12 amino acids. Germline V lookup: CDR1 SGHRS, CDR2 YFSETQ. V was pared by 4 bases and J by 0 bases, with 3 bases between. The CDR3 nucleotides read TGCGCCAGCAGCGCTAGCACAGATACGCAGTATTTT. This sequence encodes CASSASTDTQYF.

The chain employs TRBV19 and TRBJ1-1, with D perhaps matching TRBD1 (5 bases). The CDR3 loop spans 16 amino acids. V lost 6 bases and J lost 0, with 17 bases in between. The germline gives CDR1 LNHDA, CDR2 SQIVND (reference sequence). The CDR3 sequence is CASSPSGPMVNTEAFF. Written as DNA, the CDR3 is TGTGCCAGTAGCCCCTCGGGACCCATGGTGAACACTGAAGCTTTCTTT.

This rearrangement joins TRBV19 to TRBJ2-5; 7 nucleotides align to TRBD1. The trim removed 6 bases at V and 4 bases at J, leaving 2 bases unmatched. Germline V lookup: CDR1 LNHDA, CDR2 SQIVND (reference sequence). This CDR3 has 12 residues. CDR3 protein: CASRNRGETQYF. CDR3 nucleotide sequence: TGTGCCAGTAGGAACAGGGGAGAGACCCAGTACTTC.

V gene TRBV3-1 (or the pseudogene TRBV3-2) combines with J gene TRBJ1-4; D call uncertain. This CDR3 spans 14 amino acids. Per the germline V gene, CDR1 is LGHDT and CDR2 is YNNKEL (reference sequence). The germline V and J ends were trimmed by 2 bases and 8 bases, with 12 bases remaining between them. The CDR3 DNA follows: TGTGCCAGCAGCCAAAGATCAGGAGGAGAAAAACTGTTTTTT. Translating gives CASSQRSGGEKLFF.